What follows describes a single T cell receptor beta chain. Trimming removed 6 bases from V and 5 bases from J, with 11 bases in between. This CDR3 is built from 13 residues. The data stem from a study of blood T cell repertoires in COVID-19. In the study's own analysis: The authors estimated nucleated cell counts from reference gene primer amplification. Profiling relied on immunoSEQ multiplex PCR, and the TCRdb table lists in-frame clones only, not all of them. V, J and clone size derive from that table, while D and trimming were established from the DNA sequence. The data hold 200,000 to 250,000 clones, with roughly 90% observed a single time.

The chain joins TRBV12-3 or TRBV12-4 to TRBJ1-5; no clear D. The TCR originated in a woman in her sixties with acute or convalescent COVID-19. Input material: peripheral blood. This chain's CDR3 is CASRKDGDQPQHF. The CDR3 nucleotides are TGTGCCAGCAGGAAGGACGGGGATCAGCCCCAGCATTTT.